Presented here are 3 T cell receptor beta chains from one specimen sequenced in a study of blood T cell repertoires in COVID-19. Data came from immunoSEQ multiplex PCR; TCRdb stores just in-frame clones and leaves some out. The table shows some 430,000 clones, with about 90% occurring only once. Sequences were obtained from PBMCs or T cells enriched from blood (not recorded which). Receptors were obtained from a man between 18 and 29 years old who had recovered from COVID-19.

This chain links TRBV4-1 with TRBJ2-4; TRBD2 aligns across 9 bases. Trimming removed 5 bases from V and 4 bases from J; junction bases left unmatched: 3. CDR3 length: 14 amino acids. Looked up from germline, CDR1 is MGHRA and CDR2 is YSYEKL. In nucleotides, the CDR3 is TGCGCCAGCAGCTCCAGCGGGGGGAAAAACATTCAGTACTTC. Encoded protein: CASSSSGGKNIQYF.

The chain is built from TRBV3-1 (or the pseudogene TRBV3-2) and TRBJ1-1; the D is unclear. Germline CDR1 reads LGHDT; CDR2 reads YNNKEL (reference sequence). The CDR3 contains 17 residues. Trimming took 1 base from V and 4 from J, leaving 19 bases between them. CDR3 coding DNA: TGTGCCAGCAGCCAAGGAGTATTAGTGGTGATTGGCACTGAAGCTTTCTTT. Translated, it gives CASSQGVLVVIGTEAFF.

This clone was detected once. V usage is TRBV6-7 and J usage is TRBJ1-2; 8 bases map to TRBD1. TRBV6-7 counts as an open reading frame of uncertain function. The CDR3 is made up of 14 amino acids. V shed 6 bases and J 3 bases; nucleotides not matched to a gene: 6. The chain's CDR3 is CASSELDRDYGYTF. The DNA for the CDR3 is TGTGCCAGCAGCGAACTGGACAGGGACTATGGCTACACCTTC.